Below, 8 T cell receptor beta chains from the same sample are listed, as sequenced in a study of T cells in Graves' hyperthyroidism and ophthalmopathy. TCR beta CDR3 region amplification was performed from RNA transcripts. RT-PCR in the first round (using the HTBI primer set) targeted the TCR CDR3. TCRdb called the multiplex PCR reads again in MiXCR, with one record for every CDR3 protein. Of roughly 260,000 distinct CDR3 sequences in the sample, just over 14% were seen once. Sequences were obtained from blood. These receptors originate from a woman aged 40-49 years with Graves' hyperthyroidism that later progressed to Graves' ophthalmopathy.

V usage is TRBV18 and J usage is TRBJ2-2; 7 bases match TRBD1. Germline V CDR1 and CDR2: KGHSH, LQKENI. The CDR3 totals 13 residues. The V gene end was trimmed by 3 bases and the J gene end by 6 bases; junction bases not matched to a gene: 1. CDR3 in amino acids: CASSPDRAGELFF. In DNA, the CDR3 is TGTGCCAGCTCACCCGACAGGGCCGGGGAGCTGTTTTTT.

The rearrangement joins TRBV6-2 or TRBV6-3 to TRBJ2-3, with TRBD2 identical over 11 bases. Germline CDR1 MNHEY, CDR2 SVGEGT. With V trimmed by 7 bases and J by 3 bases, 3 bases remained unmatched. The CDR3 is 14 residues long. The CDR3 loop is CASKLAGVTDTQYF. CDR3 bases: TGTGCCAGCAAACTAGCGGGAGTAACAGATACGCAGTATTTT.

Points on this clonotype: A much bigger clone sits one base away, suggesting this may be a read error. This chain connects TRBV7-9 to TRBJ1-4; 11 bases match TRBD1. This CDR3 spans 17 amino acids. Germline V gene data show CDR1 as SEHNR and CDR2 as FQNEAQ (reference sequence). CDR3 amino acids: CASSGTDRGPTNEKVFF. CDR3 nucleotides: TGTGCCAGCAGTGGGACGGACAGGGGGCCCACTAATGAAAAAGTGTTTTTT.

This clonotype was seen many times. CDR3 nucleotides: TGTGCCAGCAGAGACCTCAGGGGTCGGCAGTACTTC. Amino acids: CASRDLRGRQYF. The rearrangement links TRBV2 to TRBJ2-7, with D tentatively TRBD1 (6 bases). The CDR3 runs 12 residues. The V gene's germline CDR1 is SNHLY and CDR2 FYNNEI. V lost 6 bases to trimming and J lost 9 bases, with 15 bases between them.

This clonotype was seen a few times. J is TRBJ2-1 and V is TRBV10-3, with 10 nucleotides matching TRBD2. This CDR3 has 17 amino acids. V trimming: 6 bases; J trimming: 0 bases; junction bases outside the gene matches: 8. Germline V CDR1 and CDR2: ENHRY, SYGVKD. The CDR3 region is CAISGVASGSSYNEQFF. The CDR3 DNA follows: TGTGCCATCAGCGGGGTGGCTAGCGGGAGCTCCTACAATGAGCAGTTCTTC.

This clonotype was recorded at least ten times. This chain connects TRBV7-9 to TRBJ1-2; a possible D gene is TRBD1 (5 bases). V lost 1 base, J lost 10 bases, and 10 bases lay in between. The germline CDR1 and CDR2 sequences are SEHNR and FQNEAQ (reference sequence). This CDR3 comprises 12 residues. This chain's CDR3 is CASSLGFRDYTF. The CDR3 DNA reads TGTGCCAGCAGCTTAGGCTTCAGGGACTACACCTTC.

This clonotype was recorded many times. This chain uses TRBV27 with TRBJ2-5; D is possibly TRBD2 (5 bases). Germline lookup yields CDR1 MNHEY and CDR2 SMNVEV (reference sequence). This CDR3 region has 14 residues. Trimming left V 8 bases short and J 0 bases short, with 13 bases between. The CDR3 nucleotides read TGTGCCAGCCACGGACTGTTCGACCAAGAGACCCAGTACTTC. It yields the protein CASHGLFDQETQYF.

The chain recombines TRBV28 with TRBJ1-1, with D possibly TRBD1 on 5 matching bases. Looked up from germline, CDR1 is MDHEN and CDR2 is SYDVKM. The CDR3 is 13 residues long. The V end lost 4 bases, the J end lost 5 bases, and 11 bases lay between the germline ends. In DNA, the CDR3 is TGTGCCAGCAGTTACCAGGGTTGGACTGAAGCTTTCTTT. Protein sequence: CASSYQGWTEAFF.